The 2 T cell receptor beta chains below come from one sample, sequenced in a study of blood T cell repertoires in COVID-19 (dated by TCRdb to 2018 to 2020). Libraries came from the immunoSEQ multiplex PCR assay. TCRdb provides this immuneACCESS table in a form limited to in-frame rearrangements. Some clones are lacking; in checked studies, under half of them reflect an unresolved V gene, and why the rest are absent is not known. This sample lists about 230,000 clones; 85% to 90% were detected once. In total, the top ten clones hold almost 4% of the sample. The sample was PBMCs or T cells enriched from blood (not recorded which). All receptors derive from a woman aged 25 to 39 with acute COVID-19.

This clone was counted a few times. The chain couples TRBV5-4 to TRBJ1-1, with D possibly being TRBD1 (5 bases). With 0 bases removed from V and 2 bases from J, the gap between germline ends came to 14 bases. CDR1 and CDR2 (germline): SGHNT, YYREEE (reference sequence). This CDR3 is 16 amino acids long. The CDR3: CASSLGGRGSNTEAFF. The CDR3 nucleotides are TGTGCCAGCAGCTTGGGGGGTCGGGGGAGCAACACTGAAGCTTTCTTT.

The chain has TRBV27 and TRBJ1-2, with TRBD1 matching 8 bases. The CDR3 length is 15 residues. Per the germline V gene, CDR1 is MNHEY and CDR2 is SMNVEV (reference sequence). Trimming removed 8 bases from V and 8 bases from J; junction bases left unmatched: 16. In DNA, the CDR3 is TGTGCCAGCGGCGTCAGGCCCGGCAGGGGGCTCGGCTACACCTTC. Translation gives CASGVRPGRGLGYTF.